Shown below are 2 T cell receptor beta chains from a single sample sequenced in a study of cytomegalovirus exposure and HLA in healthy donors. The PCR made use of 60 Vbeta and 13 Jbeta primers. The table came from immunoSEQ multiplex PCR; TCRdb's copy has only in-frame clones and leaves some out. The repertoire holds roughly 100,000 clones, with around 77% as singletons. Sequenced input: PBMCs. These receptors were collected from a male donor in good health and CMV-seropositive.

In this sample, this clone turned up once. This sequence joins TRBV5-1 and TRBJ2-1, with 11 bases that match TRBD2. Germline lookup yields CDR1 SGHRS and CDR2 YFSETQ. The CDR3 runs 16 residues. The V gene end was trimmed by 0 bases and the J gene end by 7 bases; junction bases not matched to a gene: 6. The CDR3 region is CASSLGLAGGNNEQFF. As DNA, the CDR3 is TGCGCCAGCAGCTTGGGCCTAGCGGGAGGTAATAATGAGCAGTTCTTC.

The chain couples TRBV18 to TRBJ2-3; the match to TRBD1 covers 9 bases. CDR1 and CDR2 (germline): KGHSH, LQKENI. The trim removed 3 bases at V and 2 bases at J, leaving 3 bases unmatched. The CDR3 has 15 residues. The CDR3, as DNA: TGTGCCAGCTCACCGGGACAGGGCTACACAGATACGCAGTATTTT. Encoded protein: CASSPGQGYTDTQYF.